This TCR beta chain was sequenced for a study of blood T cell repertoires in COVID-19. Study at large: Acute and convalescent COVID-19 samples came from the United States, Italy and Spain. The cDNA or gDNA used as material had been derived from T cells, B-cell-depleted T cells, or PBMCs.

Authors' methods: Quantification of nucleated cells was approximated via reference gene primer amplification. Libraries were prepared by immunoSEQ multiplex PCR; TCRdb keeps only in-frame clonotypes and omits some of them. The V and J calls and clone size come from that table; D and trimming were worked out from the DNA. Seen here are 130,000 to 150,000 clones, around 81% observed once, and the top ten hold 7% to 10%. The length of the CDR3 is 12 residues. The V gene's germline CDR1 is MDHEN and CDR2 SYDVKM. Worth noting for this clone: The junction departs from germline at one end; a sequencing error may be responsible.

This rearrangement joins TRBV28 to TRBJ2-7, with a weak D call TRBD1 (5 bases). The sample taken for sequencing was peripheral blood. This clonotype was obtained from a human donor in a cohort sampled during active COVID-19. This chain's CDR3 is CASGAQGDGRKF. The CDR3 DNA sequence: TGTGCCAGTGGGGCCCAGGGTGACGGAAGGAAATTC.